This is a list of T cell receptor beta chains from one sample in a study of T cell changes during pregnancy in multiple sclerosis. TCRdb keeps only in-frame clones here, not all; method: immunoSEQ multiplex PCR. The sample has roughly 35,000 clones, 90% seen once. Sequencing was performed on CD8+ T cells from peripheral blood mononuclear cells, taken before pregnancy. The receptors stem from a female donor with multiple sclerosis, enrolled in a pregnancy study. Each CDR3 is given with its conserved first and last residue.

j_gene: TRBJ2-7; v_gene: TRBV2; CDR3aa: CASSGGSWDEQYF
j_gene: TRBJ2-1; v_gene: TRBV19; CDR3aa: CASSIADRAYNEQFF
j_gene: TRBJ1-4; v_gene: TRBV7-6; CDR3aa: CASSLSTRGGEKLFF
j_gene: TRBJ1-1; v_gene: TRBV27; CDR3aa: CASSAGLLTEAFF
j_gene: TRBJ2-7; v_gene: TRBV2; CDR3aa: CASGEQGAQDEQYF
j_gene: TRBJ1-3; v_gene: TRBV11-2; CDR3aa: CASSSGQGGTGNTIYF
j_gene: TRBJ2-7; v_gene: TRBV18; CDR3aa: CASSPNPSGSFYYEQYF
j_gene: TRBJ1-1; v_gene: TRBV9; CDR3aa: CASSAEGVYTEAFF
j_gene: TRBJ2-2; v_gene: TRBV29-1; CDR3aa: CSAREQGTGELFF
j_gene: TRBJ2-3; v_gene: TRBV11-3; CDR3aa: CASSPSGGTDTQYF
j_gene: TRBJ2-7; v_gene: TRBV7-2; CDR3aa: CASSYPSSVSYEQYF
j_gene: TRBJ1-1; v_gene: TRBV5-1; CDR3aa: CASSLVAGVNTEAFF
j_gene: TRBJ1-3; v_gene: TRBV4-2; CDR3aa: CASSQMIDVVDTIYF
j_gene: TRBJ2-5; v_gene: TRBV7-9; CDR3aa: CASSLAQGVLKTQYF
j_gene: TRBJ1-1; v_gene: TRBV6-5; CDR3aa: CASSSRQGAFF
j_gene: TRBJ1-1; v_gene: TRBV5-1; CDR3aa: CASSLAGTENTEAFF